The clone carrying this TCR beta chain was seen a handful of times. TCRdb analysed the 5' RACE reads with MiXCR anew, one entry per CDR3 protein. The sample includes over 200,000 distinct CDR3 sequences, about a tenth seen only once; the top ten take over 4.5%. From germline, CDR1 is DFQATT and CDR2 SNEGSKA (reference sequence). Germline trimming cut 6 bases from V and 9 bases from J; bases unmatched to any gene: 15. This CDR3 is 14 amino acids long. The entry originates in a study of identical twins. The chain has TRBV20-1 and TRBJ2-3; 7 positions match TRBD2. The clonotype originates from a woman younger than 30 in good health. Sequencing input: memory (CD45RO+) T cells sorted from blood. The CDR3 here is CSAQRGLFGGTQYF. CDR3 in DNA: TGCAGTGCCCAAAGGGGACTGTTCGGGGGGACGCAGTATTTT.